These 15 T cell receptor beta chains were sequenced from one sample in a study of regulatory T cells in long-lasting Graves disease. The time point is: newly diagnosed GD, antithyroid drugs for less than 3 months. PBMC RNA served as the TCR library source. The TCR beta library used iRepertoire HTBI primers with Arm-PCR amplification of CDR3. TCRdb reprocessed the multiplex PCR reads with MiXCR, giving one entry per CDR3 protein. The sample contains over 300,000 distinct CDR3 sequences, around 15% of which appear only once. The sequencing here drew on peripheral blood mononuclear cells (PBMCs), taken at new diagnosis, from a patient treated with antithyroid drugs. The receptors were gathered from a female donor with Graves disease.

The sample holds many counts of this clonotype. V and J are TRBV2 and TRBJ2-6, with no clear D. The CDR3 has 17 residues. Germline-derived CDR1 and CDR2 are SNHLY and FYNNEI. The ends were cut back, 0 bases at V and 2 bases at J, with 11 bases in the middle. Here the CDR3 reads CASSEALGVTGANVLTF. In DNA, the CDR3 is TGTGCCAGCAGTGAAGCGCTAGGAGTCACTGGGGCCAACGTCCTGACTTTC.

This clonotype has ten or more counts. CDR3 region: CASTRGEETQYF. The CDR3 bases are TGTGCCAGCACCAGGGGGGAGGAGACCCAGTACTTC. This sequence joins TRBV12-3 or TRBV12-4 and TRBJ2-5, with D maybe TRBD1 (7 bases). V lost 7 bases to trimming and J lost 5 bases, with 11 bases between them. The CDR3 totals 12 residues.

There are many counts of this clonotype. The chain employs TRBV4-2 and TRBJ2-5; the D call may be TRBD1 or TRBD2 (5 bases each). Germline CDR1 reads LGHNA; CDR2 reads YNFKEQ. The CDR3 runs to 16 residues. Trimming removed 0 bases from V and 0 bases from J, with 11 bases in between. The CDR3 coding sequence is TGTGCCAGCAGCCAAGAGGGGGAACTGTACCAAGAGACCCAGTACTTC. This encodes CASSQEGELYQETQYF.

At least ten counts were recorded for this clonotype. The chain has TRBV28 and TRBJ2-3; D not certain. Deletions cut 4 bases from V and 6 bases from J, with 14 bases between. The germline gives CDR1 MDHEN, CDR2 SYDVKM. This CDR3 spans 14 amino acids. The CDR3 loop reads CASSSLDEADTQYF. CDR3 nucleotides: TGTGCCAGCAGTTCCCTTGACGAGGCGGATACGCAGTATTTT.

This chain joins TRBV28 and TRBJ2-3, with D possibly matching TRBD2 (6 bases). CDR3 length equals 15 residues. Trimming took 3 bases from V and 1 from J, leaving 11 bases between them. Germline V CDR1 and CDR2: MDHEN, SYDVKM. CDR3 coding DNA: TGTGCCAGCAGTTTCCGTCCTAGCGGCACAGATACGCAGTATTTT. It yields the protein CASSFRPSGTDTQYF.

This clonotype was seen only a few times. This rearrangement joins TRBV5-1 to TRBJ2-2, with D unclear. V was clipped by 2 bases and J by 0 bases, with 8 bases between them. Germline CDR1 reads SGHRS; CDR2 reads YFSETQ. There are 15 residues in the CDR3. Here the CDR3 DNA reads TGCGCCAGCAGCTTCCAAGACCCGAACACCGGGGAGCTGTTTTTT. This codes for CASSFQDPNTGELFF. Full variable domain (rest looked up from reference TRBV5-1 and TRBJ2-2): KAGVTQTPRYLIKTRGQQVTLSCSPISGHRSVSWYQQTPGQGLQFLFEYFSETQRNKGNFPGRFSGRQFSNSRSEMNVSTLELGDSALYLCASSFQDPNTGELFFGEGSRLTVL.

The sample holds many counts of this clonotype. A much bigger clone sits one base away, suggesting this may be a read error. The chain uses TRBV5-8 and TRBJ1-2; D might be TRBD1 (5 bases). This CDR3 comprises 13 residues. V was pared by 3 bases and J by 1 base, with 7 bases between. Germline V gene sequence: CDR1 SGHTS, CDR2 YDEGEE. DNA of the CDR3: TGTGCCAGCAGCTCGACAGATAACTATGGCTACACCTTC. This sequence encodes CASSSTDNYGYTF.

This clonotype came up many times. The chain joins TRBV6-1 to TRBJ1-2; D unclear. Trimming shortened V by 7 bases and J by 7 bases, and 19 bases separated the two germline ends. The germline V gene encodes CDR1 MNHNS and CDR2 SASEGT. The CDR3 sequence is 14 residues long. Here the CDR3 reads CASNPSAVNIGYTF. CDR3 nucleotide sequence: TGTGCCAGCAACCCTTCCGCGGTGAATATTGGCTACACCTTC.

This clonotype was counted ten times or more. This rearrangement joins TRBV15 to TRBJ1-2; D gene uncertain. The CDR3 contains 16 residues. Germline V gene sequence: CDR1 LNHNV, CDR2 YYDKDF (reference sequence). V was clipped by 0 bases and J by 3 bases, with 14 bases between them. The DNA of the CDR3 is TGTGCCACCAGCAGAGAGAAACCGGTTGGGGACTATGGCTACACCTTC. As protein: CATSREKPVGDYGYTF.

This clonotype was counted ten times or more. The chain has TRBV5-1 and TRBJ1-1, with D unresolved. Germline V gene lookup returns CDR1 SGHRS and CDR2 YFSETQ. The CDR3 runs to 14 residues. V shed 2 bases and J shed 4 bases, with 12 bases lying between them. The CDR3 loop is CASSLEGITTEAFF. The CDR3 DNA sequence: TGCGCCAGCAGCTTAGAGGGAATAACCACTGAAGCTTTCTTT. The complete variable domain, with remaining parts taken from reference TRBV5-1 and TRBJ1-1, reads KAGVTQTPRYLIKTRGQQVTLSCSPISGHRSVSWYQQTPGQGLQFLFEYFSETQRNKGNFPGRFSGRQFSNSRSEMNVSTLELGDSALYLCASSLEGITTEAFFGQGTRLTVV.

Remarks on this clonotype: One base away lies a much larger clone, so this may be a sequencing read error. The rearrangement uses TRBV28 and TRBJ2-2, with no clear D. V dropped 3 bases and J dropped 4 bases, with 12 bases sitting between them. CDR1 is MDHEN, CDR2 SYDVKM, per germline. This CDR3 has 15 amino acids. Here the CDR3 reads CASSFQAAATGELFF. The CDR3 DNA reads TGTGCCAGCAGTTTCCAGGCGGCGGCCACCGGGGAGCTGTTTTTT.

Many counts were recorded for this clonotype. The J gene is TRBJ1-6, the V gene TRBV2; D may be TRBD1 (5 bases). Germline V gene sequence: CDR1 SNHLY, CDR2 FYNNEI. V lost 8 bases and J lost 7, with 12 bases in between. The CDR3 spans 13 residues. The CDR3 DNA follows: TGTGCCAGCGTAGGGGCAGCAAATTCACCCCTCCACTTT. Translation gives CASVGAANSPLHF.

V usage is TRBV28 and J usage is TRBJ2-3; 8 bases agree with TRBD2. The length of the CDR3 is 16 residues. With 6 bases clipped from V and 6 bases from J, the junction kept 14 bases outside the gene matches. Germline lookup yields CDR1 MDHEN and CDR2 SYDVKM. CDR3 residues: CASSLLGGAGRDTQYF. The DNA of the CDR3 is TGTGCCAGCAGCTTGCTCGGGGGGGCTGGAAGGGATACGCAGTATTTT.

This clonotype showed up just a few times. The V and J genes are TRBV7-9 and TRBJ1-5; 10 bases fit TRBD1. The V and J ends lost 2 bases and 4 bases, in that order; junction bases with no gene match: 2. From germline, CDR1 is SEHNR and CDR2 FQNEAQ (reference sequence). CDR3 length equals 15 residues. The chain's CDR3 is CASSLWGQGNQPQHF. The CDR3 nucleotides are TGTGCCAGCAGCTTATGGGGACAGGGGAATCAGCCCCAGCATTTT.

The chain links TRBV12-3 or TRBV12-4 to TRBJ1-2, with D maybe TRBD1 (6 bases). This CDR3 contains 16 residues. V lost 8 bases to trimming and J lost 6 bases, with 25 bases between them. The CDR3 DNA is TGTGCCAGCCGCCAAGGGGGGGGGAGCAGGGCGGATGGCTACACCTTC. It specifies CASRQGGGSRADGYTF.